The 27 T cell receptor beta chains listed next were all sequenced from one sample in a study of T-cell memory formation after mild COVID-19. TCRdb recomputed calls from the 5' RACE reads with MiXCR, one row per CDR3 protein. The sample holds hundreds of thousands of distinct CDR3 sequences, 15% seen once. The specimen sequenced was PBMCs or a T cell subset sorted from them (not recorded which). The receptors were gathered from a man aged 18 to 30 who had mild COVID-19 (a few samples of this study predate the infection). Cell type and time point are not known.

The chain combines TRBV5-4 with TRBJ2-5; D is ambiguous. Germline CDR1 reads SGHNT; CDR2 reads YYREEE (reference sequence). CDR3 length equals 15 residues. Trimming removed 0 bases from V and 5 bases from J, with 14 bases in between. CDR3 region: CASSLAVEGSETQYF. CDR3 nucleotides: TGTGCCAGCAGCTTGGCCGTGGAAGGTAGTGAGACCCAGTACTTC.

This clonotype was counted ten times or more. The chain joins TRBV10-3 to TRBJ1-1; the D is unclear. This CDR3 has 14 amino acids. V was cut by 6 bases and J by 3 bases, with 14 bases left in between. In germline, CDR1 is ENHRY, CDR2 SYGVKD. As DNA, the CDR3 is TGTGCCATCAGACGTGACGACCTCTACACTGAAGCTTTCTTT. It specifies CAIRRDDLYTEAFF.

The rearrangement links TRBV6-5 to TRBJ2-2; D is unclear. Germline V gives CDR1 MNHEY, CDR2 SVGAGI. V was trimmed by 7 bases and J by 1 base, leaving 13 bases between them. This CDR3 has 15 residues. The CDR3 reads CASTPGYQNTGELFF. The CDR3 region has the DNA TGTGCCAGCACTCCAGGTTATCAGAACACCGGGGAGCTGTTTTTT.

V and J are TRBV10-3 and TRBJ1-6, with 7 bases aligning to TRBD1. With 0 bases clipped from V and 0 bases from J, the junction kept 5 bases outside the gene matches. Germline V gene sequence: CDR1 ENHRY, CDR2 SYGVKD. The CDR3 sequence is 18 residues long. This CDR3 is CAISESRGQSSYNSPLHF. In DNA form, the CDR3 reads TGTGCCATCAGTGAGTCTAGGGGACAGAGCTCCTATAATTCACCCCTCCACTTT.

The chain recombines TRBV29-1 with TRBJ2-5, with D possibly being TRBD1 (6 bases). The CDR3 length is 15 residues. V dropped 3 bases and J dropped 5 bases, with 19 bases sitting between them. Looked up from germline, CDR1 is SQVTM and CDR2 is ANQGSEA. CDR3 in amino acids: CSVELGRGSQETQYF. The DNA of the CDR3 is TGCAGCGTTGAGTTAGGCAGGGGTAGTCAGGAGACCCAGTACTTC.

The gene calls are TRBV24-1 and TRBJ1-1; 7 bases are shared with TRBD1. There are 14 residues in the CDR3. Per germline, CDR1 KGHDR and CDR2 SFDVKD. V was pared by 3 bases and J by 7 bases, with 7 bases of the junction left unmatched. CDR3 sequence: CATSDTHRGSEAFF. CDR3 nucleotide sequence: TGTGCCACCAGTGATACCCACAGGGGAAGTGAAGCTTTCTTT.

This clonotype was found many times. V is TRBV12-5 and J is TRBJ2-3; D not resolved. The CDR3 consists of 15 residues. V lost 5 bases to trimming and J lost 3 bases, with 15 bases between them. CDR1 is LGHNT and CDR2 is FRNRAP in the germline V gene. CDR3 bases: TGTGCTAGTGGTAGCCGTCGCGGTGGAACAGATACGCAGTATTTT. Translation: CASGSRRGGTDTQYF.

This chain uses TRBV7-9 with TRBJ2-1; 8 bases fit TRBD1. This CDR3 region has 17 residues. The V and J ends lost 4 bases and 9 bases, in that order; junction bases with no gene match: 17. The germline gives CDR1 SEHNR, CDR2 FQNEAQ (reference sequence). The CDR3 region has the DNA TGTGCCAGCAGCTACAGACCCGGGACAGGCTACCCGGGTGAGCAGTTCTTC. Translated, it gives CASSYRPGTGYPGEQFF.

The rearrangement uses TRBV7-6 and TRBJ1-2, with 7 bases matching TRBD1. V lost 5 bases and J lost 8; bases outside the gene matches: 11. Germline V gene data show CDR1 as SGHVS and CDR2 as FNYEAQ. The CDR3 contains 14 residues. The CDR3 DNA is TGTGCCAGCAGCCCGACTAGACAGGGATGGGGCTACACCTTC. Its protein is CASSPTRQGWGYTF.

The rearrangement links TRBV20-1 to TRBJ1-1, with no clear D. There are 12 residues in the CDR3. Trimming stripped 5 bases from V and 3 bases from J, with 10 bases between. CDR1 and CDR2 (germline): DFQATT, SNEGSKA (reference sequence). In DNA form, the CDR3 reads TGCAGTGCTCACTCGGGGTACACTGAAGCTTTCTTT. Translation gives CSAHSGYTEAFF.

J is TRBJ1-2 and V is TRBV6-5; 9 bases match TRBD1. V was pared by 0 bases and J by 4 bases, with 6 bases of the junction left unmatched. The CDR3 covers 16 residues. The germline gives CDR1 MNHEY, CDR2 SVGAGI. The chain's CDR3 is CASSYSAGTGTYGYTF. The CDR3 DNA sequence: TGTGCCAGCAGTTACTCCGCCGGGACAGGGACCTATGGCTACACCTTC.

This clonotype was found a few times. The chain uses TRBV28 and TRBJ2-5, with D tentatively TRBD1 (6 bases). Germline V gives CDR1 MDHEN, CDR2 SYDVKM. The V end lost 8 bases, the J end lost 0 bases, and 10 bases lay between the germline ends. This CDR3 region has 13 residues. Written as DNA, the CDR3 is TGTGCCAGCGCACAGGGTAACCAAGAGACCCAGTACTTC. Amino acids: CASAQGNQETQYF.

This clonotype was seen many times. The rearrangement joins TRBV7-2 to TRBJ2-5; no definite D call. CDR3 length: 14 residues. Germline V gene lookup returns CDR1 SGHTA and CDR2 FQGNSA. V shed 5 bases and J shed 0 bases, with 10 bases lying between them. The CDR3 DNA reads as TGTGCCAGCAGCCTCAACCCGTACCAAGAGACCCAGTACTTC. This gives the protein CASSLNPYQETQYF.

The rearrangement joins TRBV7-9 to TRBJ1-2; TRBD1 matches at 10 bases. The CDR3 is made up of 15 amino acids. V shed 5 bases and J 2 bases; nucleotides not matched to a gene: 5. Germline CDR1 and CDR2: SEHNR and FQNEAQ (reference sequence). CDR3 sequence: CASSRDRGRNYGYTF. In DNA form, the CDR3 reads TGTGCCAGCAGCCGTGACAGGGGGCGGAACTATGGCTACACCTTC.

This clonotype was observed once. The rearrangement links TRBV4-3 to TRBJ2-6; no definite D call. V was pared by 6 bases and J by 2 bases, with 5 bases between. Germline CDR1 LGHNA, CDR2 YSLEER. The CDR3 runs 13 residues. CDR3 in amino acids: CASRQPGANVLTF. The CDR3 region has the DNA TGCGCCAGCAGACAACCTGGGGCCAACGTCCTGACTTTC.

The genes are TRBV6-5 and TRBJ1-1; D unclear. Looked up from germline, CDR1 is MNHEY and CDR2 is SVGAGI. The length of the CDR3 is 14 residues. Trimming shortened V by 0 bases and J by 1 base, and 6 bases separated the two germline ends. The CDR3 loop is CASSYSSPNTEAFF. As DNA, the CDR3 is TGTGCCAGCAGTTACTCGTCCCCGAACACTGAAGCTTTCTTT.

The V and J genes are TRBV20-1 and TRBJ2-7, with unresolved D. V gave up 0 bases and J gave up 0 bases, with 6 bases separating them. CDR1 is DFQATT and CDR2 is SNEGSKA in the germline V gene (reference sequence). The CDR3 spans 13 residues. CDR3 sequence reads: CSAREGFSYEQYF. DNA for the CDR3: TGCAGTGCTAGAGAGGGATTCTCCTACGAGCAGTACTTC.

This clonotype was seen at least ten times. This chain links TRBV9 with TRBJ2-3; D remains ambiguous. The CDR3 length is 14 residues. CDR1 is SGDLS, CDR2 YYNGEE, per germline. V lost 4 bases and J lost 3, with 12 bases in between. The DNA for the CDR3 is TGTGCCAGCAGCCTAGACTCCCCAACAGATACGCAGTATTTT. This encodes CASSLDSPTDTQYF.

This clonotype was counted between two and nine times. CDR3 in DNA: TGTGCCACCAGTGACTGGGGGGGGGCGAACACCGGGGAGCTGTTTTTT. As protein: CATSDWGGANTGELFF. The chain carries TRBV24-1 and TRBJ2-2, with 7 bases that match TRBD2. Germline-derived CDR1 and CDR2 are KGHDR and SFDVKD. This CDR3 is 16 amino acids long. Unmatched junction bases numbered 4, after V lost 4 bases and J lost 0 bases.

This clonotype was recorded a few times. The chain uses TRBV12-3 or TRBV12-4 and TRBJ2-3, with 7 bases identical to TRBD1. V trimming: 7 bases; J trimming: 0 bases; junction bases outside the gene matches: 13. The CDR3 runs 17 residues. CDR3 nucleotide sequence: TGTGCCAGCACCCAAAGGGGGCCCGCGGGTAGCACAGATACGCAGTATTTT. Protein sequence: CASTQRGPAGSTDTQYF.

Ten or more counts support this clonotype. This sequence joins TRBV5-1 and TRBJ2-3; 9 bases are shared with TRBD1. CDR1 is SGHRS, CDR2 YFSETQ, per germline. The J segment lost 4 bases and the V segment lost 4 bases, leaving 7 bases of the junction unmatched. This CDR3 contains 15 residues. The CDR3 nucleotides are TGCGCCAGCAGCGGGGGACAGGGAGGGCCAGATACGCAGTATTTT. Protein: CASSGGQGGPDTQYF.

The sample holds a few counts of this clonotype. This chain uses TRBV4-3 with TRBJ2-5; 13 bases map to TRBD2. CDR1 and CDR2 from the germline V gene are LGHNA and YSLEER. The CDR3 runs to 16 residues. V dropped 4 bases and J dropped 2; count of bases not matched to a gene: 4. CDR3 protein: CASSRGLAGDQETQYF. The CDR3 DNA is TGCGCCAGCAGCCGAGGACTAGCGGGGGATCAAGAGACCCAGTACTTC.

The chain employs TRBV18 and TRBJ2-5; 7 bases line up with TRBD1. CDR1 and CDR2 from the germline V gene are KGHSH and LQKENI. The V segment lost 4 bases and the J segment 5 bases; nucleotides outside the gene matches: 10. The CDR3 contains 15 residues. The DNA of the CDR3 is TGTGCCAGCTCACTCGGACAGGACCCGGGGGAGACCCAGTACTTC. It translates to CASSLGQDPGETQYF.

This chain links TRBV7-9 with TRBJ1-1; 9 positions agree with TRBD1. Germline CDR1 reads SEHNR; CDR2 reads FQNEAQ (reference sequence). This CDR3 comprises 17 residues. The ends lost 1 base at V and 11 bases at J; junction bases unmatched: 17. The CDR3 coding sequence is TGTGCCAGCAGCTTAGTGCTTGGGGACAGGGACCACTGGGGGGCTTTCTTT. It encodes CASSLVLGDRDHWGAFF.

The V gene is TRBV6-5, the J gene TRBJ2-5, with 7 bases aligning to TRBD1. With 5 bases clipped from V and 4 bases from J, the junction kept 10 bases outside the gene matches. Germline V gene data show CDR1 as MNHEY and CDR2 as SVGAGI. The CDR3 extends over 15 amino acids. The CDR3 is CASSTDSPGGETQYF. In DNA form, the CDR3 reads TGTGCCAGCAGTACCGATTCCCCAGGGGGAGAGACCCAGTACTTC.

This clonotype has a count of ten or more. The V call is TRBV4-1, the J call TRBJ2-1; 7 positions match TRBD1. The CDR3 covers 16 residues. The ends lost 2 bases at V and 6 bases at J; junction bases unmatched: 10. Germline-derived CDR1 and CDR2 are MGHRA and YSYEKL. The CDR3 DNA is TGCGCCAGCAGCCAACAGACGGGACAGCTCACCAATGAGCAGTTCTTC. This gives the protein CASSQQTGQLTNEQFF.

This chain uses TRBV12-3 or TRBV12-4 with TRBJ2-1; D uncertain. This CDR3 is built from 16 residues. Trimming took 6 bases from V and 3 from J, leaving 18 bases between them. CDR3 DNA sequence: TGTGCCAGCAGCTTCATGACCGCGGCAAACTACAATGAGCAGTTCTTC. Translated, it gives CASSFMTAANYNEQFF.